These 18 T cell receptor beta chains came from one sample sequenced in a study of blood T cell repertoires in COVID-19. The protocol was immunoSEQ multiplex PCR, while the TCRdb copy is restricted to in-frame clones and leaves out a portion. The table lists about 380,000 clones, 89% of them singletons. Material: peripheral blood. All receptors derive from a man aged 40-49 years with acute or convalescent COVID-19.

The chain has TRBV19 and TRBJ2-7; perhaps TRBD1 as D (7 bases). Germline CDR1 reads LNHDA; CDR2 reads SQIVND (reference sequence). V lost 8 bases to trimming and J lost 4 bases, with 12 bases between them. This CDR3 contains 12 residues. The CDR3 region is CASGGTEYEQYF. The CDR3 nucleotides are TGTGCCAGTGGCGGGACAGAGTACGAGCAGTACTTC.

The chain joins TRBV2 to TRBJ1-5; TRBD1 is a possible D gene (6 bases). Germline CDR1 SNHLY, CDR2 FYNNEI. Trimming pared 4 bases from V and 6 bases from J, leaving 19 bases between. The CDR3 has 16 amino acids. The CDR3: CASSVGGGGLTQPQHF. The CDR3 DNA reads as TGTGCCAGCAGTGTTGGGGGAGGGGGGTTGACTCAGCCCCAGCATTTT.

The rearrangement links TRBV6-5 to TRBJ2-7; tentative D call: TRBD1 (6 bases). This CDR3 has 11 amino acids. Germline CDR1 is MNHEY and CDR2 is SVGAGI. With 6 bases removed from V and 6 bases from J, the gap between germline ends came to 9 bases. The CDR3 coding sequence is TGTGCCAGCAGGGGGGCGGCCGAGCAGTACTTC. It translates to CASRGAAEQYF.

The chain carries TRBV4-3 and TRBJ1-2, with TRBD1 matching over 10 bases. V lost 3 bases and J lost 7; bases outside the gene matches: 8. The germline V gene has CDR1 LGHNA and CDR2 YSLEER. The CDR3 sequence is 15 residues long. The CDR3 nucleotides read TGCGCCAGCAGCCACGCGGACAGGGGGTGGGGTGGCTACACCTTC. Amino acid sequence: CASSHADRGWGGYTF.

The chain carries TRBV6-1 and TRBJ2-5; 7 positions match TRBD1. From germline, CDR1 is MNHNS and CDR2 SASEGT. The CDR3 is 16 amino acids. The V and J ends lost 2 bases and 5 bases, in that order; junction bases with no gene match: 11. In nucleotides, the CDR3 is TGTGCCAGCAGTGAAATGGTGGGCAGGGGGTTTGAGACCCAGTACTTC. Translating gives CASSEMVGRGFETQYF.

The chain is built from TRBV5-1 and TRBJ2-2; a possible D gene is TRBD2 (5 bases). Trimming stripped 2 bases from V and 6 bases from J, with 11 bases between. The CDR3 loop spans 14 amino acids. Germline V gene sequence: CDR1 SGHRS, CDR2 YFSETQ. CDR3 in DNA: TGCGCCAGCAGCTTTACTAGTCAGGCCGGGGAGCTGTTTTTT. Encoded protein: CASSFTSQAGELFF.

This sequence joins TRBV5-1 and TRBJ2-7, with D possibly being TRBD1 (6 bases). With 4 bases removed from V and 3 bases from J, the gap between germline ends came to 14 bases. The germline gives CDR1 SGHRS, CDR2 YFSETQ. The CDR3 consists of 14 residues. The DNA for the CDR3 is TGCGCCAGCAGCCCCGCAGGGGTCTACTACGAGCAGTACTTC. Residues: CASSPAGVYYEQYF. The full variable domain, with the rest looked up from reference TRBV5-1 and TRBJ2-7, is KAGVTQTPRYLIKTRGQQVTLSCSPISGHRSVSWYQQTPGQGLQFLFEYFSETQRNKGNFPGRFSGRQFSNSRSEMNVSTLELGDSALYLCASSPAGVYYEQYFGPGTRLTVT.

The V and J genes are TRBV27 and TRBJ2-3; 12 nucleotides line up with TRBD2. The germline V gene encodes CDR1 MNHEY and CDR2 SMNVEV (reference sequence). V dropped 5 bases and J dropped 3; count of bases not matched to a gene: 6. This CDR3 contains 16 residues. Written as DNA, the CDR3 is TGTGCCAGCAGTCCCAAAGGACTAGCGGGGACAGATACGCAGTATTTT. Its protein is CASSPKGLAGTDTQYF.

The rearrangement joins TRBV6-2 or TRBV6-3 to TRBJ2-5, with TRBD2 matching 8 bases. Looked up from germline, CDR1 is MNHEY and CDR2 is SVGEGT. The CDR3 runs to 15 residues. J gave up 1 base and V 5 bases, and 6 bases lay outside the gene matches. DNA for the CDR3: TGTGCCAGCAGTGAGGGACTAGGGGTCCAAGAGACCCAGTACTTC. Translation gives CASSEGLGVQETQYF.

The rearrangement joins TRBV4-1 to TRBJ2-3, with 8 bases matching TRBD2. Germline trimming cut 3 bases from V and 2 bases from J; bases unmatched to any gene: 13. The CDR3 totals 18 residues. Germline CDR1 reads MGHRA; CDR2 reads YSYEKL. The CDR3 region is CASSQDPPRAGATDTQYF. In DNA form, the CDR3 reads TGCGCCAGCAGCCAGGATCCGCCAAGAGCGGGAGCCACAGATACGCAGTATTTT.

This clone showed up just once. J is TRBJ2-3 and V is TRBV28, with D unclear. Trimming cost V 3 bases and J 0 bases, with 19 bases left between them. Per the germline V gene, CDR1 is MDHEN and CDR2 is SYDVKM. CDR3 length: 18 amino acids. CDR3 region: CASSFKVAEASSTDTQYF. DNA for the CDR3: TGTGCCAGCAGTTTCAAGGTAGCTGAAGCTTCTAGCACAGATACGCAGTATTTT.

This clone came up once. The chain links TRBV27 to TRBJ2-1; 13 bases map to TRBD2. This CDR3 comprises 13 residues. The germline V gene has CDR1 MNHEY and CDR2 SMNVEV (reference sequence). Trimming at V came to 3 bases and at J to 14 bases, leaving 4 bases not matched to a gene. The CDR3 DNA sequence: TGTGCCAGCAGTTTCGGACTAGCGGGAGAAAAGTTCTTC. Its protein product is CASSFGLAGEKFF.

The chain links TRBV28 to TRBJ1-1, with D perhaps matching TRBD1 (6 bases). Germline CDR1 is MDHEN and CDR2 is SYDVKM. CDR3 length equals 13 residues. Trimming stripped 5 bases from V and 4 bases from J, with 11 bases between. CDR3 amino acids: CASSPTDSTEAFF. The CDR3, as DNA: TGTGCCAGCAGTCCCACGGACAGCACTGAAGCTTTCTTT.

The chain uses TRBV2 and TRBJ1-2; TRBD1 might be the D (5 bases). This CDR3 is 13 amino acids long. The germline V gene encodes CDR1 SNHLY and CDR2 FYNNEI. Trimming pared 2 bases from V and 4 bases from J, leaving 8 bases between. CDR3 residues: CASSEQGSYGYTF. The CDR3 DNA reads TGTGCCAGCAGTGAACAGGGCAGCTATGGCTACACCTTC.

This CDR3 is CASSSGDNEQFF. The CDR3 DNA reads as TGTGCCAGCAGCTCGGGGGACAATGAGCAGTTCTTC. This chain uses TRBV5-4 with TRBJ2-1; D possibly corresponds to TRBD2 (6 bases). Germline assignment: CDR1 SGHNT and CDR2 YYREEE (reference sequence). This CDR3 has 12 amino acids. Trimming took 3 bases from V and 5 from J, leaving 6 bases between them. Full variable domain (outside the CDR3, taken from reference TRBV5-4 and TRBJ2-1): ETGVTQSPTHLIKTRGQQVTLRCSSQSGHNTVSWYQQALGQGPQFIFQYYREEENGRGNFPPRFSGLQFPNYSSELNVNALELDDSALYLCASSSGDNEQFFGPGTRLTVL.

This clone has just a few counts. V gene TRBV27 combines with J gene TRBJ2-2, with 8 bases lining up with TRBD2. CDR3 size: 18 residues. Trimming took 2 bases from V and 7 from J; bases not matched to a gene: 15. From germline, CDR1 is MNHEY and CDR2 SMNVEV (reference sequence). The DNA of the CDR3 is TGTGCCAGCAGTTTAGGATTGAAGGCTAGCGGGTTGATCGGGGAGCTGTTTTTT. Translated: CASSLGLKASGLIGELFF.

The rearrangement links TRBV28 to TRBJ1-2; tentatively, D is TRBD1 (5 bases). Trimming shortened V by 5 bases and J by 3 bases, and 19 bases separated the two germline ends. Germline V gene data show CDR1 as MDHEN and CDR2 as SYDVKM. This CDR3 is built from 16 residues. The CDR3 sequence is CASSRAGLATHYGYTF. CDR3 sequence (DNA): TGTGCCAGCAGTCGGGCAGGGTTGGCGACCCACTATGGCTACACCTTC.

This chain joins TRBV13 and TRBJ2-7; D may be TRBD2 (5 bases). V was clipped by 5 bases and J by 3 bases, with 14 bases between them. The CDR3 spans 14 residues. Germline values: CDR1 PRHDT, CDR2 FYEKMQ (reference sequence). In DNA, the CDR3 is TGTGCCAGCAGCCGAGGGCTAGAGAACTACGAGCAGTACTTC. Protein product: CASSRGLENYEQYF.